The text below deals with one TCR beta chain. The entry originates in a study of blood T cell repertoires in COVID-19. Across the whole study: Sites in the United States, Italy and Spain provided acute and convalescent COVID-19 samples. Nucleic acid was either cDNA or gDNA, and it came from T cells, B-cell-depleted T cells, or PBMCs.

Original data processing: For nucleated cells, counts were estimated from reference gene primer amplification. TCRdb's table, derived via immunoSEQ multiplex PCR, lists solely in-frame clones and lacks some. For V, J and clone size, that table is used; D and trimming come from the DNA. The sample contains roughly 200,000 clones, roughly 87% of which appear only once. V dropped 4 bases and J dropped 5; count of bases not matched to a gene: 3. Germline V gene lookup returns CDR1 SGHTA and CDR2 FQGTGA. The CDR3 length is 13 residues. Seattle-derived patients entered the study during active infection and were followed longitudinally.

This TCR was sampled from a woman between 55 and 75 years old with COVID-19, enrolled during active disease. The rearrangement uses TRBV7-3 and TRBJ1-2; 8 bases fit TRBD1. Sequenced: peripheral blood. The CDR3 sequence is CASSSGQGYGYTF. CDR3 coding DNA: TGTGCCAGCAGCTCCGGACAGGGTTATGGCTACACCTTC.